This is a list of T cell receptor beta chains from one sample in a study of shared clonotypes between healthy human individuals. The protocol was immunoSEQ multiplex PCR, while the TCRdb copy is restricted to in-frame clones and leaves out a portion. The sample has more than 2,000,000 clones; approximately 94% are singletons. The specimen was naive CD4+ T cells sorted from blood. These receptors all stem from a man between 18 and 35 years old in good health. Each CDR3 is given with its conserved first and last residue. The D gene is left open where the match is weak. Clone size appears in some rows only: once, few, many, or a class for an expanded clone.

CDR3: CASSPGTPDSGNTIYF
DNA: TGTGCCAGCTCACCAGGGACCCCTGACTCTGGAAACACCATATATTTT
size: -
D: -
J: TRBJ1-3
V: TRBV18

CDR3: CASSSSSSYEQYF
DNA: TGTGCCAGCAGTTCCTCTTCCTCCTACGAGCAGTACTTC
size: once
D: -
J: TRBJ2-7
V: TRBV6-5

CDR3: CASSTGGNQPQHF
DNA: TGCGCCAGCTCGACAGGGGGAAATCAGCCCCAGCATTTT
size: -
D: TRBD1
J: TRBJ1-5
V: TRBV10-2

CDR3: CASTPGGWESTDTQYF
DNA: TGTGCCAGCACCCCGGGAGGATGGGAAAGCACAGATACGCAGTATTTT
size: -
D: TRBD2
J: TRBJ2-3
V: TRBV7-9

CDR3: CASSSGGARSNYGYTF
DNA: TGTGCCAGCTCTTCGGGGGGTGCGAGGTCTAACTATGGCTACACCTTC
size: -
D: -
J: TRBJ1-2
V: TRBV18

CDR3: CASSLRGENSPLHF
DNA: TGTGCCAGCAGCTTACGGGGCGAAAATTCACCCCTCCACTTT
size: -
D: -
J: TRBJ1-6
V: TRBV7-9

CDR3: CASSLADRTETQYF
DNA: TGTGCCAGCAGCTTGGCCGACAGGACGGAGACCCAGTACTTC
size: -
D: -
J: TRBJ2-5
V: TRBV5-4

CDR3: CATSGTTRAGELFF
DNA: TGTGCCACCTCCGGGACTACCAGAGCCGGGGAGCTGTTTTTT
size: -
D: TRBD2
J: TRBJ2-2
V: TRBV27

CDR3: CATSRELGQGGEQYF
DNA: TGTGCCACCAGCAGAGAGTTGGGACAGGGCGGCGAGCAGTACTTC
size: -
D: TRBD1
J: TRBJ2-7
V: TRBV15

CDR3: CASSASAVQTGAYEQYF
DNA: TGTGCCAGCAGCGCCTCAGCCGTTCAGACAGGGGCTTACGAGCAGTACTTC
size: -
D: TRBD1
J: TRBJ2-7
V: TRBV9

CDR3: CASGVDEKLFF
DNA: TGTGCCAGCGGCGTAGATGAAAAACTGTTTTTT
size: -
D: -
J: TRBJ1-4
V: TRBV6-5

CDR3: CASSQAPRNSNQPQHF
DNA: TGCGCCAGCAGCCAAGCACCCAGAAATAGCAATCAGCCCCAGCATTTT
size: -
D: -
J: TRBJ1-5
V: TRBV4-1

CDR3: CASSGGTSDRNEQFF
DNA: TGCGCCAGCAGCGGCGGGACTAGCGATCGAAATGAGCAGTTCTTC
size: -
D: TRBD2
J: TRBJ2-1
V: TRBV5-1

CDR3: CASSSGTLYNEQFF
DNA: TGTGCCAGCAGCTCGGGGACACTCTACAATGAGCAGTTCTTC
size: once
D: -
J: TRBJ2-1
V: TRBV5-4

CDR3: CASSVSLLMTPNTEAFF
DNA: TGTGCCAGCAGCGTAAGTCTATTAATGACTCCGAACACTGAAGCTTTCTTT
size: -
D: -
J: TRBJ1-1
V: TRBV9

CDR3: CASSPAKGNEQYF
DNA: TGTGCCAGCAGCCCCGCCAAGGGCAACGAGCAGTACTTC
size: -
D: -
J: TRBJ2-7
V: TRBV7-9

CDR3: CASSLEGVRVTQYF
DNA: TGTGCCAGCAGTTTAGAGGGAGTTCGAGTAACCCAGTACTTC
size: -
D: -
J: TRBJ2-5
V: TRBV28

CDR3: CASSQYLTTGELFF
DNA: TGTGCCAGCAGTCAATACTTGACCACCGGGGAGCTGTTTTTT
size: -
D: -
J: TRBJ2-2
V: TRBV6-5

CDR3: CASSEGPLAPLHF
DNA: TGTGCCAGCAGTGAAGGGCCCTTAGCACCCCTCCACTTT
size: -
D: -
J: TRBJ1-6
V: TRBV6-1

CDR3: CASSGGEATNEQFF
DNA: TGTGCCAGCAGTGGAGGTGAAGCGACCAATGAGCAGTTCTTC
size: -
D: -
J: TRBJ2-1
V: TRBV2

CDR3: CSVARVGYEQYF
DNA: TGCAGCGTTGCGAGGGTCGGATACGAGCAGTACTTC
size: -
D: -
J: TRBJ2-7
V: TRBV29-1

CDR3: CASSPLGTGDAQYF
DNA: TGTGCCAGTAGCCCCTTAGGGACAGGGGACGCGCAGTATTTT
size: -
D: TRBD1
J: TRBJ2-3
V: TRBV19

CDR3: CASSSTRVPNEKLFF
DNA: TGCGCCAGCAGCTCCACGAGGGTTCCTAATGAAAAACTGTTTTTT
size: -
D: -
J: TRBJ1-4
V: TRBV4-1

CDR3: CASSQDLRTSGNTIYF
DNA: TGTGCCAGCAGCCAAGATCTCAGGACCTCTGGAAACACCATATATTTT
size: -
D: -
J: TRBJ1-3
V: TRBV4-2

CDR3: CASSLRDSYEQYF
DNA: TGTGCCAGCAGCTTAAGGGACAGCTACGAGCAGTACTTC
size: -
D: TRBD1
J: TRBJ2-7
V: TRBV7-6